Each of the 12 T cell receptor beta chains below was sequenced from the same sample in a study of blood T cells in healthy people across ages. A J-beta primer mix and a sample-barcoded 5' primer were used in a second PCR of roughly 6 to 12 cycles. TCRdb processed the 5' RACE reads anew with MiXCR; each CDR3 protein has one entry. The sample holds some 320,000 distinct CDR3 sequences, less than 30% seen once. Sequencing used blood. The source of these receptors is a woman aged 70-85 years in good health.

Only a few counts were recorded for this clonotype. The J gene is TRBJ2-5, the V gene TRBV11-2; 7 bases match TRBD2. Gene TRBJ2-7 matches the end of the DNA better, so the J call may be wrong. The CDR3 runs to 14 residues. CDR1 SGHAT and CDR2 FQNNGV come from the germline V gene. CDR3 DNA: TGTGCCAGCAGCCCCGGGAGCGGGAACTACGAGCAGTACTTC. Residues: CASSPGSGNYEQYF.

This clonotype was recorded a few times. V is TRBV24-1 and J is TRBJ2-5; 8 positions agree with TRBD1. Germline CDR1 is KGHDR and CDR2 is SFDVKD. After removal of 1 base from V and 1 base from J, the junction contained 7 bases not matched to a gene. The CDR3 is 17 residues long. The CDR3 DNA is TGTGCCACCAGTGATTTTGGAGAGACAGGGGCCCAAGAGACCCAGTACTTC. Protein product: CATSDFGETGAQETQYF.

This clonotype has just a few counts. This sequence joins TRBV5-1 and TRBJ2-3; a weak D match, TRBD2 (6 bases). The CDR3 consists of 14 residues. Germline V gives CDR1 SGHRS, CDR2 YFSETQ. The V and J ends lost 0 bases and 3 bases respectively, with 8 bases between them. CDR3 nucleotides: TGCGCCAGCAGCTTGGCCGGGACTACAGATACGCAGTATTTT. This gives the protein CASSLAGTTDTQYF.

This clonotype was counted between two and nine times. V and J are TRBV28 and TRBJ2-3; 9 bases align to TRBD1. Germline trimming cut 6 bases from V and 2 bases from J; bases unmatched to any gene: 9. Germline values: CDR1 MDHEN, CDR2 SYDVKM. This CDR3 spans 16 amino acids. The CDR3 DNA follows: TGTGCCAGCAGGCCGATAGGGGACAGGGACACAGATACGCAGTATTTT. It is translated as CASRPIGDRDTDTQYF.

This clonotype was detected only a few times. The chain employs TRBV25-1 and TRBJ2-1; no clear D. Trimming took off 4 bases at V and 7 bases at J, with 17 bases between the two ends. The CDR3 is 15 residues long. The V gene's germline CDR1 is MGHDK and CDR2 SYGVNS. CDR3 protein: CASSAVTTWRNEQFF. CDR3 coding DNA: TGTGCCAGCAGTGCGGTCACGACCTGGCGAAATGAGCAGTTCTTC.

This chain connects TRBV6-6 to TRBJ1-4; TRBD1 matches at 7 bases. With V trimmed by 6 bases and J by 2 bases, 3 bases remained unmatched. Germline V gene data show CDR1 as MNHNY and CDR2 as SVGAGI (reference sequence). The CDR3 has 14 amino acids. CDR3: CASSGTATNEKLFF. The CDR3 coding sequence is TGTGCCAGCAGCGGGACAGCCACTAATGAAAAACTGTTTTTT.

This clonotype appeared many times. The chain joins TRBV29-1 to TRBJ2-5, with D perhaps TRBD1 (6 bases). The CDR3 length is 13 residues. V was shortened by 1 base and J by 5 bases, with 11 bases between the two germline ends. Germline CDR1 is SQVTM and CDR2 is ANQGSEA. The CDR3 protein is CSVEGGGRETQYF. The CDR3 bases are TGCAGCGTTGAAGGTGGGGGCAGGGAGACCCAGTACTTC.

This clonotype appeared a few times. The chain is built from TRBV20-1 and TRBJ2-5; D unresolved. Germline V lookup: CDR1 DFQATT, CDR2 SNEGSKA (reference sequence). This CDR3 contains 12 residues. The V end lost 6 bases, the J end lost 1 base, and 9 bases lay between the germline ends. The CDR3 protein is CSAATTQETQYF. The CDR3 DNA is TGCAGTGCCGCGACAACCCAAGAGACCCAGTACTTC.

The rearrangement joins TRBV9 to TRBJ2-5, with D unresolved. Germline V CDR1 and CDR2: SGDLS, YYNGEE. The CDR3 sequence is 13 residues long. V gave up 0 bases and J gave up 5 bases, with 8 bases separating them. The CDR3 DNA reads TGTGCCAGCAGCGTAGCTGGATCGGAGACCCAGTACTTC. Encoded protein: CASSVAGSETQYF. The full variable domain, in which reference TRBV9 and TRBJ2-5 provide the parts outside the CDR3, is DSGVTQTPKHLITATGQRVTLRCSPRSGDLSVYWYQQSLDQGLQFLIQYYNGEERAKGNILERFSAQQFPDLHSELNLSSLELGDSALYFCASSVAGSETQYFGPGTRLLVL.

V is TRBV20-1 and J is TRBJ1-4; D not resolved. CDR3 length: 17 amino acids. V gave up 0 bases and J gave up 2 bases, with 16 bases separating them. The germline gives CDR1 DFQATT, CDR2 SNEGSKA (reference sequence). This CDR3 reads CSARDASAGSTNEKLFF. In DNA form, the CDR3 reads TGCAGTGCTAGAGACGCATCGGCGGGATCTACTAATGAAAAACTGTTTTTT.

The V and J genes are TRBV29-1 and TRBJ1-4; D possibly corresponds to TRBD1 (5 bases). The CDR3 has 14 amino acids. The V gene's germline CDR1 is SQVTM and CDR2 ANQGSEA. V gave up 7 bases and J gave up 8 bases, with 20 bases separating them. The CDR3 DNA is TGCAGCGCCCGCCCGGGGGGAGTACGGGAAAAACTGTTTTTT. Its translation is CSARPGGVREKLFF. The variable domain in full, completed from reference TRBV29-1 and TRBJ1-4, reads SAVISQKPSRDICQRGTSLTIQCQVDSQVTMMFWYRQQPGQSLTLIATANQGSEATYESGFVIDKFPISRPNLTFSTLTVSNMSPEDSSIYLCSARPGGVREKLFFGSGTQLSVL.

The rearrangement links TRBV6-2 or TRBV6-3 to TRBJ2-2; perhaps TRBD2 as D (5 bases). Trimming removed 1 base from V and 5 bases from J, with 8 bases in between. CDR1 is MNHEY, CDR2 SVGEGT, per germline. The CDR3 length is 14 residues. The CDR3 loop is CASSYLGVTGELFF. DNA of the CDR3: TGTGCCAGCAGTTACTTGGGAGTAACCGGGGAGCTGTTTTTT.